This passage covers 7 T cell receptor beta chains from one sample sequenced in a study of a mutant IDH1 vaccine in newly diagnosed glioma. Time point of the sample: week 47, end of study. Each dose delivered 300 ug of mutant IDH1 20-mer peptide subcutaneously with imiquimod. Clones were sequenced by immunoSEQ multiplex PCR, and TCRdb holds only the in-frame ones, with some missing. The repertoire includes over 75,000 clones, 75% to 85% of them detected once, and about 5.7% sits in the top ten. Their antigens are not known. Sequences were derived from PBMCs, sampled from a glioma patient whose treatment included an IDH1 peptide vaccine. These receptors all come from a man between 40 and 49 years old with glioma.

J is TRBJ1-4 and V is TRBV5-1; TRBD1 agrees at 7 bases. This CDR3 comprises 16 residues. Germline V gene data show CDR1 as SGHRS and CDR2 as YFSETQ. The junction had 12 bases not matched to a gene; V was cut back by 5 bases and J by 5 bases. CDR3 sequence reads: CASRQLLTGKNEKLFF. In DNA form, the CDR3 reads TGCGCCAGCAGACAACTCTTGACAGGGAAGAATGAAAAACTGTTTTTT. Full variable domain (missing parts from reference TRBV5-1 and TRBJ1-4): KAGVTQTPRYLIKTRGQQVTLSCSPISGHRSVSWYQQTPGQGLQFLFEYFSETQRNKGNFPGRFSGRQFSNSRSEMNVSTLELGDSALYLCASRQLLTGKNEKLFFGSGTQLSVL.

The chain links TRBV6-5 to TRBJ1-1; 8 positions agree with TRBD1. The CDR3 extends over 14 amino acids. The germline V gene encodes CDR1 MNHEY and CDR2 SVGAGI. Trimming cost V 6 bases and J 6 bases; bases outside gene matches: 9. CDR3 in amino acids: CASRAHQGAAEAFF. For the CDR3, the DNA is TGTGCCAGCAGAGCCCACCAGGGGGCCGCTGAAGCTTTCTTT.

The genes are TRBV5-1 and TRBJ2-7; 8 nucleotides line up with TRBD1. J lost 3 bases, V lost 8 bases, and 4 bases had no gene match. Germline CDR1 reads SGHRS; CDR2 reads YFSETQ. The CDR3 has 12 amino acids. CDR3 amino acids: CASTGGGYEQYF. Here the CDR3 DNA reads TGCGCCAGTACAGGGGGAGGCTACGAGCAGTACTTC. The whole variable domain, remainder taken from reference TRBV5-1 and TRBJ2-7, is KAGVTQTPRYLIKTRGQQVTLSCSPISGHRSVSWYQQTPGQGLQFLFEYFSETQRNKGNFPGRFSGRQFSNSRSEMNVSTLELGDSALYLCASTGGGYEQYFGPGTRLTVT.

The V and J genes are TRBV7-2 and TRBJ1-5, with 8 bases that match TRBD1. The CDR3 length is 15 residues. Germline loops: CDR1 SGHTA, CDR2 FQGNSA. J was trimmed by 6 bases and V by 1 base; bases with no gene match: 5. This chain's CDR3 is CASSLVQGARQPQHF. The CDR3 coding sequence is TGTGCCAGCAGCTTAGTCCAGGGGGCTCGTCAGCCCCAGCATTTT.

This clone has a single count. V and J are TRBV7-3 and TRBJ1-1, with unresolved D. Germline V lookup: CDR1 SGHTA, CDR2 FQGTGA. The CDR3 extends over 13 amino acids. Between the trimmed V and J ends, which lost 9 bases and 0 bases, there was a span of 11 bases. As DNA, the CDR3 is TGTGCCAGTAGACGGACGGTGAACACTGAAGCTTTCTTT. Its translation: CASRRTVNTEAFF.

This sequence joins TRBV4-3 and TRBJ2-4; D is unclear. The CDR3 runs 16 residues. Germline CDR1 and CDR2: LGHNA and YSLEER. V was trimmed by 3 bases and J by 0 bases, leaving 12 bases between them. The CDR3 loop reads CASSQGSLEAKNIQYF. CDR3 DNA: TGCGCCAGCAGCCAGGGGTCCTTGGAAGCCAAAAACATTCAGTACTTC.

The V call is TRBV4-3, the J call TRBJ2-5; 10 positions agree with TRBD2. CDR1 and CDR2 (germline): LGHNA, YSLEER. The CDR3 totals 19 residues. The V gene end was trimmed by 0 bases and the J gene end by 2 bases; junction bases not matched to a gene: 12. The CDR3 DNA reads TGCGCCAGCAGCCAAGATCTCGTGGTAGCGGGGGGCCGACAAGAGACCCAGTACTTC. Encoded protein: CASSQDLVVAGGRQETQYF.